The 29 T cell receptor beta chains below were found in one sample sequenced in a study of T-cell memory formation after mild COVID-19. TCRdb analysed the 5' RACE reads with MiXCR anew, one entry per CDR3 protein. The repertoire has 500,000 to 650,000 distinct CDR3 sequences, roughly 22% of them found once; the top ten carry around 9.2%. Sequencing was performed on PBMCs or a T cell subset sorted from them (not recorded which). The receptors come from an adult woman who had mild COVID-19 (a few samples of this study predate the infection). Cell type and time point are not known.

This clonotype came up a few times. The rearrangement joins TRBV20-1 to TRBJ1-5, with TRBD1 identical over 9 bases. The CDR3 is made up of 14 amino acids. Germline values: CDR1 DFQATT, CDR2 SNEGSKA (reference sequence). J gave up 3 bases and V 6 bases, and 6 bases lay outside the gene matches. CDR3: CSAVWDRDNQPQHF. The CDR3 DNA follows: TGCAGTGCCGTTTGGGACAGGGACAATCAGCCCCAGCATTTT.

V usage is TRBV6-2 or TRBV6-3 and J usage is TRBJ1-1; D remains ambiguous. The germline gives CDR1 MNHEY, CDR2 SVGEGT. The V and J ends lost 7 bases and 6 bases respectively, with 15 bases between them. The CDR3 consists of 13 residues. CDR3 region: CASTPGGGPEAFF. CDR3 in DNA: TGTGCCAGCACCCCAGGAGGCGGGCCTGAAGCTTTCTTT.

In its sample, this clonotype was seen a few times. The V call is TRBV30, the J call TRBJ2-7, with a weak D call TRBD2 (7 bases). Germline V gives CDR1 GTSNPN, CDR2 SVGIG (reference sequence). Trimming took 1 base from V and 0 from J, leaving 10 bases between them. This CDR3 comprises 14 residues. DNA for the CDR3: TGTGCCTGGAGTGAGGGGGGGGCCTCCTACGAGCAGTACTTC. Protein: CAWSEGGASYEQYF.

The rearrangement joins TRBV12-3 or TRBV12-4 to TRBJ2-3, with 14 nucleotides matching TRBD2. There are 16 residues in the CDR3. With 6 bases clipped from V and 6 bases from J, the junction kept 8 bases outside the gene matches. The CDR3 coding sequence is TGTGCCAGCAGCCCTAGGACTAGCGGGAGGTCCGATACGCAGTATTTT. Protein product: CASSPRTSGRSDTQYF.

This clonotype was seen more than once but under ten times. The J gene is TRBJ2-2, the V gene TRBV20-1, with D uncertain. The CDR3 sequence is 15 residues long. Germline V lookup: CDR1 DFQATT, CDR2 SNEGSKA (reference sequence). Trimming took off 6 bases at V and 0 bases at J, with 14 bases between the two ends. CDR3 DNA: TGCAGTGCGGTTCCGTTTTCTTCGAACACCGGGGAGCTGTTTTTT. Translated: CSAVPFSSNTGELFF.

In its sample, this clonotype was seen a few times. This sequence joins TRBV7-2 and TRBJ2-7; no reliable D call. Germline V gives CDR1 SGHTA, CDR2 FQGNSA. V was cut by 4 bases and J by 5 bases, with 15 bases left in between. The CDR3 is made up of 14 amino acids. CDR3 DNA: TGTGCCAGCAGCTCCCGGGCAGTTTCTCACGAGCAGTACTTC. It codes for CASSSRAVSHEQYF.

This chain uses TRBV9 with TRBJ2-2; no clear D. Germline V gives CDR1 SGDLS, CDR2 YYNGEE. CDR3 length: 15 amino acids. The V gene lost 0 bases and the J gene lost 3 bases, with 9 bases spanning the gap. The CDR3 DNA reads TGTGCCAGCAGCGTAGGAGTTGTCGACACCGGGGAGCTGTTTTTT. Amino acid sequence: CASSVGVVDTGELFF.

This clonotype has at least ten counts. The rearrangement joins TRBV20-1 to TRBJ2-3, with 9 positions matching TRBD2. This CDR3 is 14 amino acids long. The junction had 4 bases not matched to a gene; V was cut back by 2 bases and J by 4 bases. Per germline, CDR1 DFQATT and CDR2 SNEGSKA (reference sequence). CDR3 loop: CSARLRGRADTQYF. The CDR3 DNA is TGCAGTGCTAGATTACGCGGGAGGGCAGATACGCAGTATTTT.

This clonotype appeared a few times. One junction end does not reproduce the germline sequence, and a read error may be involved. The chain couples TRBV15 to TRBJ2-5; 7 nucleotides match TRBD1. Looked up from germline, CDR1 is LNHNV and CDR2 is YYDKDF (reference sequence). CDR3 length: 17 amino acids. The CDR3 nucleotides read TGTGCCACCAGCAGAGATCGAATCGAGGGGGCAGGGGAGACCCAGTGCTTC. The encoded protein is CATSRDRIEGAGETQCF.

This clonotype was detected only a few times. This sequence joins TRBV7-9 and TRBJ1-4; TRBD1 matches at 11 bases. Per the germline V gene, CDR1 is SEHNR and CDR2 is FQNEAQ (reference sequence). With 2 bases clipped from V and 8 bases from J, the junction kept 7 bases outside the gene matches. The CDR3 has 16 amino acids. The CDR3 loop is CASSLSSGTGGEKLFF. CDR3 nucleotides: TGTGCCAGCAGCTTATCCTCCGGGACAGGGGGGGAAAAACTGTTTTTT.

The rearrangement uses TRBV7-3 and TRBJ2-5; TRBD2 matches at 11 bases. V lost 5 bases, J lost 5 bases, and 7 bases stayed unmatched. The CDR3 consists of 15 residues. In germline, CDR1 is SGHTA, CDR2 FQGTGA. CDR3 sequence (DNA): TGTGCCAGCAGCCCCACTAGCGGGGGTCAGGAGACCCAGTACTTC. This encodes CASSPTSGGQETQYF.

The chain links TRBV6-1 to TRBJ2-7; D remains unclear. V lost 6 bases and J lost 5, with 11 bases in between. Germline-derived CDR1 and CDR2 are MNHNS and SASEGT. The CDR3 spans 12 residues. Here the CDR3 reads CASRPPTDEQYF. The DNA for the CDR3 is TGTGCCAGCAGGCCCCCCACAGACGAGCAGTACTTC.

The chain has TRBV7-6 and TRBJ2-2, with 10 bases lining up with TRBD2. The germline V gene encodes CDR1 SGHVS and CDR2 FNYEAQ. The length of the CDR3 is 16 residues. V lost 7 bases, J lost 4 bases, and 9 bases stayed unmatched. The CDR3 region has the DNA TGTGCCAGCAACACAGCGGGGGGGCTTAGCACCGGGGAGCTGTTTTTT. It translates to CASNTAGGLSTGELFF.

CDR3 in amino acids: CASSEDRGGYEQFF. CDR3 nucleotide sequence: TGTGCCAGCAGTGAGGACAGGGGGGGGTATGAGCAGTTCTTC. The chain couples TRBV27 to TRBJ2-1, with 10 bases that match TRBD1. There are 14 residues in the CDR3. The V segment lost 5 bases and the J segment 8 bases; nucleotides outside the gene matches: 6. Germline-derived CDR1 and CDR2 are MNHEY and SMNVEV (reference sequence).

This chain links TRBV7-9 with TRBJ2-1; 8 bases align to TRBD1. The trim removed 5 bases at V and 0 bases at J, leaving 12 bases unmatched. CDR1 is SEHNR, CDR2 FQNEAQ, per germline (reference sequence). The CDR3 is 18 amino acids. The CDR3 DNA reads TGTGCCAGCAGCCACATCACCTGGACAGGGCGCTCCTACAATGAGCAGTTCTTC. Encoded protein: CASSHITWTGRSYNEQFF. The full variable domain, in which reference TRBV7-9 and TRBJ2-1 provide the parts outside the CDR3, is DTGVSQNPRHKITKRGQNVTFRCDPISEHNRLYWYRQTLGQGPEFLTYFQNEAQLEKSRLLSDRFSAERPKGSFSTLEIQRTEQGDSAMYLCASSHITWTGRSYNEQFFGPGTRLTVL.

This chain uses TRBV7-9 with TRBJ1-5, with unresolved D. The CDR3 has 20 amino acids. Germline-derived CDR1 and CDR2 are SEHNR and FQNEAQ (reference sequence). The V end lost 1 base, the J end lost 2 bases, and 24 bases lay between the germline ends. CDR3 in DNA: TGTGCCAGCAGCTTAGATCTCGTTAGTGTGGGTTGGATAGGCAATCAGCCCCAGCATTTT. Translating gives CASSLDLVSVGWIGNQPQHF.

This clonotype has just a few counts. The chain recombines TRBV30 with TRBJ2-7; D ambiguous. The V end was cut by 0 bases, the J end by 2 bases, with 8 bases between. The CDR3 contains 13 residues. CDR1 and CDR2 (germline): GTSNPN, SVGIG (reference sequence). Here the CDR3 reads CAWSVFTAYEQYF. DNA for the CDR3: TGTGCCTGGAGTGTATTTACAGCCTACGAGCAGTACTTC.

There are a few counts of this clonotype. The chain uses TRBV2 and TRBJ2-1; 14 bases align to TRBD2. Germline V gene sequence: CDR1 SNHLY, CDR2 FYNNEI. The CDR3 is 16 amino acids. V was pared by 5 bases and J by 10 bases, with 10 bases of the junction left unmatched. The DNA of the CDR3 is TGTGCCAGCAGTCCCGGGACTAGCGGGAGCGGGTGGGAGCAGTTCTTC. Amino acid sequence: CASSPGTSGSGWEQFF.

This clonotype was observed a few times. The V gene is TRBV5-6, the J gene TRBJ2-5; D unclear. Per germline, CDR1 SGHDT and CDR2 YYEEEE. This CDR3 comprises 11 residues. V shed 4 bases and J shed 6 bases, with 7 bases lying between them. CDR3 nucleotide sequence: TGTGCCAGCAGCCGCGGCAAGACCCAGTACTTC. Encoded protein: CASSRGKTQYF.

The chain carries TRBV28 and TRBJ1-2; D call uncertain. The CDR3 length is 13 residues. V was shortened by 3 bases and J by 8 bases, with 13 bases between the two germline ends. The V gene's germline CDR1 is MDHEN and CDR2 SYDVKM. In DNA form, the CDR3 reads TGTGCCAGCAGTTTCTCGGCTTGGAGGGGCTACACCTTC. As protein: CASSFSAWRGYTF.

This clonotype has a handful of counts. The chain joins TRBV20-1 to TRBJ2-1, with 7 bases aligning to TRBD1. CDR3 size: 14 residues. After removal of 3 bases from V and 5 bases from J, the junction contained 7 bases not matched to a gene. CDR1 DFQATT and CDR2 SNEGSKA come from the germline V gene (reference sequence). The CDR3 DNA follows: TGCAGTGCTAGTGAGGGACAGACTGACAATGAGCAGTTCTTC. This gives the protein CSASEGQTDNEQFF.

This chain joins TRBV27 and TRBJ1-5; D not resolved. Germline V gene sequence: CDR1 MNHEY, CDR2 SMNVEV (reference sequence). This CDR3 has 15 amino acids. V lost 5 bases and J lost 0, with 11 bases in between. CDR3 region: CASSLEMNSNQPQHF. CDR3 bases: TGTGCCAGCAGTCTGGAGATGAATAGCAATCAGCCCCAGCATTTT.

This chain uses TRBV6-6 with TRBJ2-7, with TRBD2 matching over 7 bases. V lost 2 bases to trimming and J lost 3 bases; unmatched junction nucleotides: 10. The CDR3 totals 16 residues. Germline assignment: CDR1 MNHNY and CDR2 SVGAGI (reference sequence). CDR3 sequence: CASSYIRPGGGYEQYF. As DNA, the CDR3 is TGTGCCAGCAGTTACATCCGTCCGGGAGGCGGCTACGAGCAGTACTTC.

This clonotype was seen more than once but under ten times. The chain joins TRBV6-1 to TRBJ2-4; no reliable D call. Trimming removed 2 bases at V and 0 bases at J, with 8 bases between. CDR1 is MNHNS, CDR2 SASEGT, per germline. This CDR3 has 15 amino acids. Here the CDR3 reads CASSERIEAKNIQYF. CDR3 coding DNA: TGTGCCAGCAGTGAACGGATTGAAGCCAAAAACATTCAGTACTTC.

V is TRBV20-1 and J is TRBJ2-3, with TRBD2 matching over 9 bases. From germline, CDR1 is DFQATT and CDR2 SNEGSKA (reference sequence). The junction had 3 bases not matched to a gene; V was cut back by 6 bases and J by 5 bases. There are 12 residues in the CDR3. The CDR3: CSASSGVDTQYF. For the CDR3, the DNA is TGCAGTGCGTCTAGCGGGGTAGATACGCAGTATTTT.

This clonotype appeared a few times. The CDR3 is CSAHTPVLTHEQYF. The CDR3 nucleotides read TGCAGTGCCCACACCCCAGTTTTAACGCACGAGCAGTACTTC. This chain uses TRBV20-1 with TRBJ2-7; unclear D gene. Trimming left V 6 bases short and J 5 bases short, with 20 bases between. CDR3 size: 14 residues. Per germline, CDR1 DFQATT and CDR2 SNEGSKA (reference sequence).

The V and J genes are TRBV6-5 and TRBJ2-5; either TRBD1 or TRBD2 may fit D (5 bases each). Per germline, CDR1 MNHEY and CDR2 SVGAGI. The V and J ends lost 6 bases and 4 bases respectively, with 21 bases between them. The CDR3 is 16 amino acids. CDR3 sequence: CASSRGTLMGGETQYF. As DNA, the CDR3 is TGTGCCAGCAGCAGAGGGACCTTAATGGGTGGAGAGACCCAGTACTTC.

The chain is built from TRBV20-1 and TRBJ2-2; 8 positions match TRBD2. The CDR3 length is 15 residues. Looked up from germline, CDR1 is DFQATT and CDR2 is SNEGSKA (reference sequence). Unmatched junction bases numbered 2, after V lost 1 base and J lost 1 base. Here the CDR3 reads CSARAGGQNTGELFF. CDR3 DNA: TGCAGTGCTAGAGCGGGGGGGCAGAACACCGGGGAGCTGTTTTTT.

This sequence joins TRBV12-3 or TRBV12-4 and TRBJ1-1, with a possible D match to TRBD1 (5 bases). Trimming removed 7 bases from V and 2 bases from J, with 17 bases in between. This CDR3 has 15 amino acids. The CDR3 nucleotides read TGTGCCAGCACCCTTGGTGGGGCTATCAACACTGAAGCTTTCTTT. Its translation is CASTLGGAINTEAFF.